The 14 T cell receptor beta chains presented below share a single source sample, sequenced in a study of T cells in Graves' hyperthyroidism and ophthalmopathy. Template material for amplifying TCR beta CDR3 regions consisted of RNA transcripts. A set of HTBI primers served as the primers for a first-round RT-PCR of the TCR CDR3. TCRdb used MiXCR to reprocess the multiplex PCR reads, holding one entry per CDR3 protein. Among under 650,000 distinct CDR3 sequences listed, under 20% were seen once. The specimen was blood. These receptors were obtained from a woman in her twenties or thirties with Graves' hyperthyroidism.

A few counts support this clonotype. CDR3: CASSLVAGTAAYQPQHF. The CDR3 nucleotides read TGTGCCAGTAGTCTCGTGGCCGGGACAGCGGCTTATCAGCCCCAGCATTTT. The chain links TRBV19 to TRBJ1-5; 7 bases line up with TRBD1. Trimming removed 5 bases from V and 5 bases from J; junction bases left unmatched: 15. Looked up from germline, CDR1 is LNHDA and CDR2 is SQIVND (reference sequence). The CDR3 has 17 residues.

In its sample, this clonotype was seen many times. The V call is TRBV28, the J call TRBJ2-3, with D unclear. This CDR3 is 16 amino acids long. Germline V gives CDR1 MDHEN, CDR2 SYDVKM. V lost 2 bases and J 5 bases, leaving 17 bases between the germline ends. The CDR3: CASSLGQDLWGDTQYF. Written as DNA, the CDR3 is TGTGCCAGCAGTTTAGGGCAGGACCTCTGGGGAGATACGCAGTATTTT.

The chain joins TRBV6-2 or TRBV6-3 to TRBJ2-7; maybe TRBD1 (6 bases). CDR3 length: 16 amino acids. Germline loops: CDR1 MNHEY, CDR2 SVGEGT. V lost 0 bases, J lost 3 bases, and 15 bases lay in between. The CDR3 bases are TGTGCCAGCAGTTACTCGATGGACAGCATACTCTACGAGCAGTACTTC. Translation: CASSYSMDSILYEQYF.

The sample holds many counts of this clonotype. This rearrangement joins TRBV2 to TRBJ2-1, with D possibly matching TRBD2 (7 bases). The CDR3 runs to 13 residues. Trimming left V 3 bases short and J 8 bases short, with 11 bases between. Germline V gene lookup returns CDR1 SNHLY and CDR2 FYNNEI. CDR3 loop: CASSDVGGDEQFF. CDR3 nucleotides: TGTGCCAGCAGTGATGTAGGGGGGGATGAGCAGTTCTTC.

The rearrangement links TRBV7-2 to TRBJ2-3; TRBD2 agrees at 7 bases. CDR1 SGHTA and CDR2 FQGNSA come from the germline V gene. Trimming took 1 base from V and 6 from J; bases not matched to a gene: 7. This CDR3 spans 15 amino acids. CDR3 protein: CASSLVSGGGDTQYF. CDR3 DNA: TGTGCCAGCAGCTTAGTTTCTGGGGGAGGGGATACGCAGTATTTT.

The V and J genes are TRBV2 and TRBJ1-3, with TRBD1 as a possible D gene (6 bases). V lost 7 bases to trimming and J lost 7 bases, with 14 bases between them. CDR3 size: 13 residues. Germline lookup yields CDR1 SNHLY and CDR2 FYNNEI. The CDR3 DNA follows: TGTGCCAGCATAAGGGGGGATCTTAACACCATATATTTT. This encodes CASIRGDLNTIYF.

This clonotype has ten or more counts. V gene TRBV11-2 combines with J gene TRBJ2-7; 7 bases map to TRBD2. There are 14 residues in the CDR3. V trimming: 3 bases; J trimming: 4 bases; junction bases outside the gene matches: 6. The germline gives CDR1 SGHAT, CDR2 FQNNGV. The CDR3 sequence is CASSFGAGVYEQYF. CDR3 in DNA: TGTGCCAGCAGCTTCGGGGCGGGGGTTTACGAGCAGTACTTC.

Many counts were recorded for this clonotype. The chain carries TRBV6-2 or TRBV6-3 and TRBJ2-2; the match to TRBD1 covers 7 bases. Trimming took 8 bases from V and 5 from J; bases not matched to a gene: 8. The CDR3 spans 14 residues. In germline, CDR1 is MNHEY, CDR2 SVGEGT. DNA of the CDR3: TGTGCCAGCCGTAACAGGGGATCGACCGGGGAGCTGTTTTTT. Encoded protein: CASRNRGSTGELFF.

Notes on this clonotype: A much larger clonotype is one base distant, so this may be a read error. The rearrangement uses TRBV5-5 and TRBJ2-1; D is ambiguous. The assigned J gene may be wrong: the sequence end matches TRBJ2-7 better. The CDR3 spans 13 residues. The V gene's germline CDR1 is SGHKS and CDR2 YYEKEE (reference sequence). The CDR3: CASSPWVGNEQYF. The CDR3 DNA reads TGTGCCAGCAGCCCCTGGGTGGGGAATGAGCAGTACTTC.

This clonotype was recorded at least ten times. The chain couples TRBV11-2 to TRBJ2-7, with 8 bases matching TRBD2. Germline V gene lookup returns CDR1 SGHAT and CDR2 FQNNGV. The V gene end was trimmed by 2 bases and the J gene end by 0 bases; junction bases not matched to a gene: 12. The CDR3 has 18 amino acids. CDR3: CASSLFPHQRGSSYEQYF. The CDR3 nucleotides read TGTGCCAGCAGCTTATTCCCACACCAGCGGGGGAGCTCCTACGAGCAGTACTTC.

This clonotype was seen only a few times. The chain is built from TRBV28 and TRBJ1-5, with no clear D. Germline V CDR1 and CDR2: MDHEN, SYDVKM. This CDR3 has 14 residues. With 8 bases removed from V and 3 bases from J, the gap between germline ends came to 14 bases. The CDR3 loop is CASRLGWNNQPQHF. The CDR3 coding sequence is TGTGCCAGCCGACTGGGATGGAACAATCAGCCCCAGCATTTT.

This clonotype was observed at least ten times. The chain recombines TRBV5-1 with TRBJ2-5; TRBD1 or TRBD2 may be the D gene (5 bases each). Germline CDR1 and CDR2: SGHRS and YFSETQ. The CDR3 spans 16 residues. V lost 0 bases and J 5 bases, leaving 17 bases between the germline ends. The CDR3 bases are TGCGCCAGCAGCTTGGCCTTGGGGCCCGGGGAGGAGACCCAGTACTTC. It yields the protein CASSLALGPGEETQYF.

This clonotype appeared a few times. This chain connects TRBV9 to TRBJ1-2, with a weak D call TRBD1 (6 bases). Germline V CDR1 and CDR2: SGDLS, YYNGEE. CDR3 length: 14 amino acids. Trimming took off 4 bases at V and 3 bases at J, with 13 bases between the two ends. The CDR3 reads CASSPRNRDYGYTF. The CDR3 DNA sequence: TGTGCCAGCAGCCCTCGGAACAGGGACTATGGCTACACCTTC.

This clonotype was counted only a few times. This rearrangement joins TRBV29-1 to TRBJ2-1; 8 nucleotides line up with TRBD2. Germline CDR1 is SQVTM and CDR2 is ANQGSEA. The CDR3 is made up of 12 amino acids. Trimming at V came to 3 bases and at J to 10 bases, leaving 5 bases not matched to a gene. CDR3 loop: CSVDETSGEQFF. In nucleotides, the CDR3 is TGCAGCGTTGATGAAACTAGCGGCGAGCAGTTCTTC.